The 29 T cell receptor beta chains below all came from one sample that was sequenced in a study of PD-L1 blockade in urothelial cancer. Using immunoSEQ multiplex PCR, the repertoire was profiled, and TCRdb retains in-frame clones only, with some absent. The data hold about 35,000 clones, with around 33% observed a single time. The source material was tumor tissue, sampled before atezolizumab (anti-PD-L1) treatment. These TCRs come from a man in his sixties with urothelial cancer.

This chain joins TRBV30 and TRBJ1-2; D not resolved. The CDR3 runs 13 residues. CDR1 and CDR2 (germline): GTSNPN, SVGIG (reference sequence). Trimming shortened V by 5 bases and J by 5 bases, and 15 bases separated the two germline ends. The CDR3 reads CAWAYIQSYGYTF. In DNA form, the CDR3 reads TGTGCCTGGGCTTACATCCAGTCTTATGGCTACACCTTC.

Only one count was recorded for this clone. The chain uses TRBV28 and TRBJ1-5; D possibly corresponds to TRBD1 (6 bases). This CDR3 comprises 14 residues. V was cut by 6 bases and J by 2 bases, with 11 bases left in between. Germline loops: CDR1 MDHEN, CDR2 SYDVKM. The CDR3 here is CASRPDSRNQPQHF. Here the CDR3 DNA reads TGTGCCAGCAGGCCGGACAGTCGCAATCAGCCCCAGCATTTT.

V and J are TRBV15 and TRBJ2-7, with 12 bases aligning to TRBD2. Trimming at V came to 0 bases and at J to 2 bases, leaving 20 bases not matched to a gene. CDR1 and CDR2 (germline): LNHNV, YYDKDF (reference sequence). There are 22 residues in the CDR3. This CDR3 reads CATSRDLRVGARTSGTTYEQYF. Written as DNA, the CDR3 is TGTGCCACCAGCAGAGATCTCCGAGTAGGGGCCCGGACTAGCGGGACCACCTACGAGCAGTACTTC.

This rearrangement joins TRBV14 to TRBJ2-2; unclear D gene. CDR1 is SGHDN and CDR2 is FVKESK in the germline V gene. CDR3 length: 14 residues. Between the trimmed V and J ends, which lost 1 base and 3 bases, there was a span of 6 bases. The CDR3 sequence is CASSQVTYTGELFF. In DNA form, the CDR3 reads TGTGCCAGCAGCCAAGTTACATACACCGGGGAGCTGTTTTTT.

The chain combines TRBV6-1 with TRBJ2-1; possibly TRBD1 for D (6 bases). Trimming pared 1 base from V and 14 bases from J, leaving 15 bases between. Germline V gene lookup returns CDR1 MNHNS and CDR2 SASEGT. The CDR3 is 13 amino acids. DNA of the CDR3: TGTGCCAGCAGTGAAGTGGGACATCCGGAGGAGTTCTTC. Translated: CASSEVGHPEEFF.

This clone was counted a single time. This chain links TRBV18 with TRBJ2-7, with D perhaps TRBD2 (5 bases). The CDR3 totals 12 residues. The V and J ends lost 2 bases and 7 bases respectively, with 9 bases between them. Germline CDR1 KGHSH, CDR2 LQKENI. The CDR3 protein is CASSPERVEQYF. As DNA, the CDR3 is TGTGCCAGCTCACCAGAGAGGGTAGAGCAGTACTTC.

This clone was observed a few times. This sequence joins TRBV11-3 and TRBJ2-1; 11 nucleotides line up with TRBD2. The junction had 4 bases not matched to a gene; V was cut back by 1 base and J by 8 bases. CDR3 length equals 15 residues. Germline V gives CDR1 SGHNT, CDR2 YENEEA. The DNA of the CDR3 is TGTGCCAGCAGCTTAGTTAGCGGGAGGGACTATGAGCAGTTCTTC. Its protein is CASSLVSGRDYEQFF.

V gene TRBV5-1 combines with J gene TRBJ2-2; TRBD1 agrees at 10 bases. Germline V gene lookup returns CDR1 SGHRS and CDR2 YFSETQ. Trimming cost V 0 bases and J 7 bases; bases outside gene matches: 6. The CDR3 totals 16 residues. CDR3: CASSLVRQGAFGELFF. CDR3 coding DNA: TGCGCCAGCAGCTTGGTCCGACAGGGGGCTTTCGGGGAGCTGTTTTTT.

The rearrangement links TRBV5-1 to TRBJ1-2; unclear D gene. There are 14 residues in the CDR3. Between the trimmed V and J ends, which lost 0 bases and 1 base, there was a span of 7 bases. In germline, CDR1 is SGHRS, CDR2 YFSETQ. The CDR3 spells CASSLAADNYGYTF. The CDR3 bases are TGCGCCAGCAGCTTGGCGGCAGATAACTATGGCTACACCTTC.

The chain recombines TRBV19 with TRBJ1-5, with D hard to call. CDR1 and CDR2 (germline): LNHDA, SQIVND (reference sequence). This CDR3 region has 14 residues. Trimming took 3 bases from V and 1 from J, leaving 7 bases between them. The CDR3 region has the DNA TGTGCCAGTAGTATGGCGGGGAGCAATCAGCCCCAGCATTTT. As protein: CASSMAGSNQPQHF. The variable domain in full, with the rest retrieved from reference TRBV19 and TRBJ1-5, is DGGITQSPKYLFRKEGQNVTLSCEQNLNHDAMYWYRQDPGQGLRLIYYSQIVNDFQKGDIAEGYSVSREKKESFPLTVTSAQKNPTAFYLCASSMAGSNQPQHFGDGTRLSIL.

CDR3 coding DNA: TGTGCCAGCAATCTCAATTCGGGGATATCGAACACCGGGGAGCTGTTTTTT. Translating it yields CASNLNSGISNTGELFF. This rearrangement joins TRBV11-3 to TRBJ2-2, with a weak D call TRBD2 (5 bases). The CDR3 spans 17 residues. V was cut by 7 bases and J by 0 bases, with 18 bases left in between. The V gene's germline CDR1 is SGHNT and CDR2 YENEEA.

The genes are TRBV15 and TRBJ2-1; no reliable D call. Trimming removed 0 bases at V and 6 bases at J, with 9 bases between. The CDR3 totals 14 residues. Germline V gene lookup returns CDR1 LNHNV and CDR2 YYDKDF (reference sequence). In DNA form, the CDR3 reads TGTGCCACCAGCAGAGATCTTCAGAGCAATGAGCAGTTCTTC. This encodes CATSRDLQSNEQFF.

The rearrangement uses TRBV18 and TRBJ2-3, with TRBD1 identical over 8 bases. Trimming took 3 bases from V and 1 from J; bases not matched to a gene: 3. The CDR3 extends over 15 amino acids. Germline loops: CDR1 KGHSH, CDR2 LQKENI. The DNA for the CDR3 is TGTGCCAGCTCACCCATGGGACAGGGCACAGATACGCAGTATTTT. Translation: CASSPMGQGTDTQYF.

The V and J genes are TRBV19 and TRBJ1-1; 7 bases line up with TRBD1. This CDR3 has 17 amino acids. V trimming: 3 bases; J trimming: 0 bases; junction bases outside the gene matches: 10. Germline CDR1 LNHDA, CDR2 SQIVND (reference sequence). Here the CDR3 reads CASSISVRQGMNTEAFF. The CDR3 coding sequence is TGTGCCAGTAGTATTTCGGTAAGACAGGGTATGAACACTGAAGCTTTCTTT.

The rearrangement joins TRBV18 to TRBJ1-2; D not resolved. The CDR3 runs to 13 residues. Germline loops: CDR1 KGHSH, CDR2 LQKENI. Trimming took 2 bases from V and 5 from J, leaving 9 bases between them. The CDR3 nucleotides read TGTGCCAGCTCACCAACGGCAGAGTATGGCTACACCTTC. Translated: CASSPTAEYGYTF.

In its sample, this clone was seen many times. This CDR3 is also generated by other DNA sequences in the sample. This chain uses TRBV9 with TRBJ2-6, with D perhaps matching TRBD1 (5 bases). The V end was cut by 0 bases, the J end by 1 base, with 5 bases between. Germline V gene sequence: CDR1 SGDLS, CDR2 YYNGEE. The CDR3 is 15 residues long. CDR3 in DNA: TGTGCCAGCAGCGTAGAGGGGTCTGGGGCCAACGTCCTGACTTTC. As protein: CASSVEGSGANVLTF.

This clone has a handful of counts. In nucleotides, the CDR3 is TGTGCAAGTCGCTTAGCGGTATGTCAGGGGATCGGGAATCAGCCCCAGCATTTT. This codes for CASRLAVCQGIGNQPQHF. The gene calls are TRBV12-2 and TRBJ1-5; the table calls TRBD1, which could not be checked here. TRBV12-2 is a pseudogene locus. CDR3 length: 18 amino acids.

This clone rates as medium-sized. CDR3 DNA: TGTGCCTGGAGTGCGCCAGGGGGTTATGAAGCTTTCTTT. Encoded protein: CAWSAPGGYEAFF. The chain carries TRBV30 and TRBJ1-1, with 7 bases matching TRBD1. CDR1 GTSNPN and CDR2 SVGIG come from the germline V gene (reference sequence). V gave up 1 base and J gave up 7 bases; unmatched junction bases: 6. The CDR3 consists of 13 residues.

V is TRBV2 and J is TRBJ2-7, with D tentatively TRBD1 (6 bases). Trimming left V 4 bases short and J 6 bases short, with 13 bases between. This CDR3 has 13 amino acids. Germline CDR1 and CDR2: SNHLY and FYNNEI. The CDR3, as DNA: TGTGCCAGCAGTGTTTACAGGGTACGCGAGCAGTACTTC. Amino acid sequence: CASSVYRVREQYF.

The count of this clone is one. The chain combines TRBV19 with TRBJ2-3; 8 bases are shared with TRBD2. This CDR3 has 14 residues. V shed 7 bases and J 4 bases; nucleotides not matched to a gene: 7. CDR1 is LNHDA and CDR2 is SQIVND in the germline V gene (reference sequence). The CDR3 is CASKVRGGSDTQYF. CDR3 bases: TGTGCCAGTAAGGTTCGCGGGGGGTCAGATACGCAGTATTTT.

There are many counts of this clone. The chain is built from TRBV11-3 and TRBJ2-3, with D tentatively TRBD1 or TRBD2 (5 bases each). The length of the CDR3 is 14 residues. V lost 5 bases, J lost 5 bases, and 14 bases lay in between. The germline gives CDR1 SGHNT, CDR2 YENEEA. The CDR3 coding sequence is TGTGCCAGCAGCCAAGGGACGTCCCGAGATACGCAGTATTTT. Translated, it gives CASSQGTSRDTQYF.

The chain couples TRBV6-7 to TRBJ2-1; weak D call: TRBD2 (6 bases). TRBV6-7 is designated an ORF whose function remains uncertain. CDR3 length equals 14 residues. Trimming shortened V by 6 bases and J by 6 bases, and 15 bases separated the two germline ends. CDR3 in amino acids: CASSSLGGTNEQFF. The CDR3 DNA reads as TGTGCCAGCAGCTCTTTGGGGGGTACCAATGAGCAGTTCTTC.

This chain connects TRBV10-3 to TRBJ2-5; TRBD2 matches at 9 bases. The CDR3 covers 16 residues. Germline V lookup: CDR1 ENHRY, CDR2 SYGVKD. Trimming removed 0 bases from V and 5 bases from J; junction bases left unmatched: 7. The CDR3 spells CAISESSSGIRETQYF. In nucleotides, the CDR3 is TGTGCCATCAGTGAGTCGTCTAGCGGGATACGGGAGACCCAGTACTTC.

This clone has more than one count but fewer than ten. This chain links TRBV6-4 with TRBJ2-2; TRBD1 agrees at 10 bases. Germline V CDR1 and CDR2: MRHNA, SNTAGT. The trim removed 4 bases at V and 7 bases at J, leaving 9 bases unmatched. This CDR3 spans 16 amino acids. CDR3 sequence: CASSATPGQGIGELFF. The CDR3 DNA sequence: TGTGCCAGCAGTGCCACCCCGGGACAGGGGATCGGGGAGCTGTTTTTT.

This chain connects TRBV6-8 to TRBJ1-2, with 9 nucleotides matching TRBD1. Germline V gene lookup returns CDR1 MNHGY and CDR2 SAAAGT. The CDR3 covers 13 residues. J lost 8 bases, V lost 6 bases, and 7 bases had no gene match. The CDR3 DNA is TGTGCCAGCAGGGGCCGGGACAGGGCCGGCTACACCTTC. Its translation is CASRGRDRAGYTF.

The chain employs TRBV29-1 and TRBJ1-1, with TRBD1 matching 12 bases. CDR1 is SQVTM, CDR2 ANQGSEA, per germline. V was clipped by 7 bases and J by 4 bases; unmatched bases: 10. The CDR3 covers 15 residues. DNA for the CDR3: TGCAGCGCTCACCGGGACAGGGGGCGAACCACTGAAGCTTTCTTT. Translated, it gives CSAHRDRGRTTEAFF.

J is TRBJ2-3 and V is TRBV1; the table's D gene call, TRBD2, was not cross checked with the DNA. TRBV1 is recorded as a pseudogene. The CDR3 is made up of 16 amino acids. This CDR3 is CASSQDFGGRTDTQYF. The CDR3 coding sequence is TGCGCCAGCAGCCAAGATTTCGGGGGGAGAACAGATACGCAGTATTTT.

This clone has a handful of counts. V is TRBV5-1 and J is TRBJ1-1; 7 positions agree with TRBD1. The junction had 13 bases not matched to a gene; V was cut back by 4 bases and J by 4 bases. There are 16 residues in the CDR3. Germline CDR1 is SGHRS and CDR2 is YFSETQ. The CDR3 DNA reads as TGCGCCAGCAGCCCTGACAGGGTGGGGCAGGGCACTGAAGCTTTCTTT. This codes for CASSPDRVGQGTEAFF. Drawing the rest from reference TRBV5-1 and TRBJ1-1, the complete variable domain is KAGVTQTPRYLIKTRGQQVTLSCSPISGHRSVSWYQQTPGQGLQFLFEYFSETQRNKGNFPGRFSGRQFSNSRSEMNVSTLELGDSALYLCASSPDRVGQGTEAFFGQGTRLTVV.

This clone was detected a few times. V usage is TRBV7-6 and J usage is TRBJ2-5; 9 bases agree with TRBD2. The CDR3 is 16 residues long. Germline V gene lookup returns CDR1 SGHVS and CDR2 FNYEAQ. Trimming took 5 bases from V and 7 from J; bases not matched to a gene: 14. The CDR3 DNA reads as TGTGCCAGCAGCGCCCCGGGACTAGCCGCATCAGCGACCCAGTACTTC. Amino acid sequence: CASSAPGLAASATQYF.